This T cell receptor beta chain was obtained from a study of radiation and T cells in renal cell carcinoma. Study context: Nephrectomy followed 15 Gy stereotactic body radiation by 4 weeks. Study-wide points: Baseline intratumoral clonotype presence is unknown without pretreatment biopsies. In blood, top tumor clones expanded by 2 weeks, shrinking by 4.

This clone has only one observation. Its specificity is unknown. Noted time point: blood 2 weeks post-SBRT. Treatment described: 15 Gy SBRT to primary tumor, nephrectomy 4 weeks later. Radiation-treated patients gave blood at baseline, week 2 and week 4. The protocol was immunoSEQ multiplex PCR, while the TCRdb copy is restricted to in-frame clones and leaves out a portion. The data contain 150,000 or so clones, roughly 86% of them singletons. After removal of 3 bases from V and 2 bases from J, the junction contained 6 bases not matched to a gene. The CDR3 runs to 16 residues. CDR1 is KGHSH and CDR2 is LQKENI in the germline V gene.

This chain joins TRBV18 and TRBJ2-5; 10 bases map to TRBD2. The TCR was taken from a woman aged 50 to 60 with renal cell carcinoma. This specimen was blood, taken from a patient whose treatment included radiotherapy and nephrectomy. The chain's CDR3 is CASSPLAGALQETQYF. CDR3 in DNA: TGTGCCAGCTCACCCCTAGCGGGGGCCCTACAAGAGACCCAGTACTTC.